This T cell receptor beta chain was sequenced in a study of blood T cell repertoires in COVID-19. At the level of the study: T cells, B-cell-depleted T cells, or PBMCs supplied cDNA or gDNA.

Per the study methods: Estimation of nucleated cell counts was performed using reference gene primer amplification. Measured with immunoSEQ multiplex PCR; TCRdb has only the in-frame clones, and not every one. Clone size and V and J calls were adopted from that table, with D and trimming inferred from the DNA. Among 140,000 to 150,000 clones listed, over 70% were seen once. V was pared by 7 bases and J by 2 bases, with 8 bases of the junction left unmatched. This CDR3 spans 14 amino acids. From germline, CDR1 is SGHTA and CDR2 FQGTGA. The TCR sequence derives from a woman aged 60-75 years with acute or convalescent COVID-19. Sequencing input: peripheral blood. The chain links TRBV7-3 to TRBJ2-7, with TRBD2 matching over 7 bases. The CDR3 nucleotides read TGTGCCAGCAACTTGCGGCTAGCGGCCTACGAGCAGTACTTC. Its protein is CASNLRLAAYEQYF.